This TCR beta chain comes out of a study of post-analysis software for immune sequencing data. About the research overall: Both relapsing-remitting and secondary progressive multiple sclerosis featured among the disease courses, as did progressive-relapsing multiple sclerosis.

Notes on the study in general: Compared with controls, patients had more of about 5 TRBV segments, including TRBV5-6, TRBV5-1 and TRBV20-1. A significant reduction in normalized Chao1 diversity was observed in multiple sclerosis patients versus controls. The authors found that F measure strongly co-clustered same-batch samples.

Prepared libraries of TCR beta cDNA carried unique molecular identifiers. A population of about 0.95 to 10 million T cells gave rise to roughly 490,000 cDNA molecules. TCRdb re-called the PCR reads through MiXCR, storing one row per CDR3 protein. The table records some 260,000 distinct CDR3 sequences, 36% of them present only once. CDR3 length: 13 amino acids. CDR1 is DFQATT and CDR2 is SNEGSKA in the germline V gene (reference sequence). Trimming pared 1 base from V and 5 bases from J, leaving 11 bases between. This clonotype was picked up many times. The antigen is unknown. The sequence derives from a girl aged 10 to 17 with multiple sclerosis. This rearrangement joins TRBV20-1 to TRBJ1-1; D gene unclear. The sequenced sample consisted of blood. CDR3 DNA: TGCAGTGCTAGAGGAGATAGTCGGACTGAAGCTTTCTTT. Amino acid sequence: CSARGDSRTEAFF.